These T cell receptor beta chains were read from a single sample in a study of blood T cell repertoires in COVID-19. TCRdb's copy holds only in-frame clones and misses some; the assay was immunoSEQ multiplex PCR. Of about 160,000 clones listed, about four fifths were seen once; the top ten hold approximately 10%. Sequences were obtained from peripheral blood. These receptors were obtained from a man in his sixties with active or convalescent COVID-19. The CDR3 runs from the conserved cysteine through the conserved F or W. D genes are given only for firm matches. For some rows the clone size is stated as once, few or many, or as a class when expanded; others skip it.

j_gene,abundance,v_gene,d_gene,CDR3nt,CDR3aa
TRBJ2-3,.,TRBV2,.,TGTGCCAGCAGTGCGTGGGAGAGTCGCACAGATACGCAGTATTTT,CASSAWESRTDTQYF
TRBJ1-3,.,TRBV13,TRBD1,TGTGCCAGCAGCGAGGACAGGTTTCCTGGAAACACCATATATTTT,CASSEDRFPGNTIYF
TRBJ2-2,.,TRBV6-5,.,TGTGCCAGCAGTTCGCCTACAGGGAACACCGGGGAGCTGTTTTTT,CASSSPTGNTGELFF
TRBJ2-7,.,TRBV3-1/TRBV3-2,.,TGTGCCAGCAGCCAAGTATGGGGGGGGGCGTACGAGCAGTACTTC,CASSQVWGGAYEQYF
TRBJ2-7,.,TRBV6-5,TRBD2,TGTGCCAGCAGTTACGCGCTAGCGGGAAGCTACGAGCAGTACTTC,CASSYALAGSYEQYF
TRBJ1-1,.,TRBV6-1,.,TGTGCCAGCAGTGAAGCTGGGGGGACTGAAGCTTTCTTT,CASSEAGGTEAFF
TRBJ2-1,.,TRBV10-3,TRBD2,TGTGCCATCAGGGGGACTAGCGGGAGATATGAGCAGTTCTTC,CAIRGTSGRYEQFF
TRBJ2-1,.,TRBV24-1,.,TGTGCCACCAGCGGACTTTTCTCCTACAATGAGCAGTTCTTC,CATSGLFSYNEQFF
TRBJ2-1,.,TRBV5-6,TRBD1,TGTGCCAGCAGCGGGGGAAGGGACAGGGTGTCCAATGAGCAGTTCTTC,CASSGGRDRVSNEQFF
TRBJ2-4,.,TRBV7-9,TRBD2,TGTGCCAGCAGCTCTACTAGCGGTTCGGACATTCAGTACTTC,CASSSTSGSDIQYF
TRBJ2-1,.,TRBV5-8,.,TGTGCCAGCAGCTTGCCCAGGGATTACTCCTACAATGAGCAGTTCTTC,CASSLPRDYSYNEQFF
TRBJ1-5,.,TRBV10-3,.,TGTGCCACCCACAGGGACTACAATCAGCCCCAGCATTTT,CATHRDYNQPQHF
TRBJ2-5,.,TRBV2,.,TGTGCCAGCAGTGAAGTGGACAGTCAAGAGACCCAGTACTTC,CASSEVDSQETQYF
TRBJ1-1,.,TRBV7-2,.,TGTGCCAGCAGCTTAGTGGGGCGGGGGGCGCTGAACACTGAAGCTTTCTTT,CASSLVGRGALNTEAFF
TRBJ1-2,few,TRBV7-8,.,TGTGCCAGCACCCCAATTGGGAGGGGCGGGTATGGCTACACCTTC,CASTPIGRGGYGYTF
TRBJ2-5,.,TRBV6-5,.,TGTGCCACCCAAGGTGGGCACCGGGGTACCCAGTACTTC,CATQGGHRGTQYF
TRBJ1-6,.,TRBV4-1,TRBD1,TGCGCCAGCAGCCAGGGACAGTATAATTCACCCCTCCACTTT,CASSQGQYNSPLHF
TRBJ1-2,.,TRBV9,TRBD1,TGTGCCAGCAGGGGGACAGCGATTTACTATGGCTACACCTTC,CASRGTAIYYGYTF
TRBJ1-4,.,TRBV18,.,TGTGCCAGCTCACTCACCGGTCCAACTAATGAAAAACTGTTTTTT,CASSLTGPTNEKLFF
TRBJ2-1,.,TRBV11-1,TRBD1,TGTGCCAGCAGCTTAGCCCCCGGGACAGGGACTAACAATGAGCAGTTCTTC,CASSLAPGTGTNNEQFF
TRBJ2-3,.,TRBV9,TRBD2,TGTGCCAGCAGCAGGTGGACTAGCGCAATCACAGATACGCAGTATTTT,CASSRWTSAITDTQYF
TRBJ1-1,few,TRBV5-5,.,TGTGCCAGCAGCGGAACTCGGGGCACTGAAGCTTTCTTT,CASSGTRGTEAFF
TRBJ2-1,.,TRBV3-1/TRBV3-2,TRBD2,TGTGCCAGCAGCCAAGAGGGACTAGCCCATGAGCAGTTCTTC,CASSQEGLAHEQFF
TRBJ2-3,once,TRBV7-3,TRBD1,TGTGCCAGCAGCCGTGACAGGGTTAGCACAGATACGCAGTATTTT,CASSRDRVSTDTQYF
TRBJ2-4,.,TRBV4-1,TRBD1,TGCGCCAGCAGCCAAGTAACGGCAGGGGGCGCGAACATTCAGTACTTC,CASSQVTAGGANIQYF
TRBJ1-5,.,TRBV4-1,.,TGCGCCAGCAGCCAAGGCGCAGGTGGCAATCAGCCCCAGCATTTT,CASSQGAGGNQPQHF
TRBJ1-3,.,TRBV5-1,.,TGCGCCAGCAGCTCGCAGGCCGGCTCTGGAAACACCATATATTTT,CASSSQAGSGNTIYF
TRBJ1-2,.,TRBV3-1/TRBV3-2,.,TGTGCCAGCAGCCAAGTGTTGGGGGGGAACTATGGCTACACCTTC,CASSQVLGGNYGYTF
TRBJ1-3,.,TRBV7-3,.,TGTGCCAGCAGCCGAGGGGGTAGCTCTGGAAACACCATATATTTT,CASSRGGSSGNTIYF
TRBJ2-7,.,TRBV7-9,.,TGTGCCAGCACCAAAGATGACACCCGCTACGAGCAGTACTTC,CASTKDDTRYEQYF
TRBJ1-4,.,TRBV28,.,TGTGCCAGCAGCCAGTATAATGAAAAACTGTTTTTT,CASSQYNEKLFF
TRBJ2-7,.,TRBV6-5,TRBD2,TGTGCCAGCAGTCGGACTAGCGGGAGTTACGAGCAGTACTTC,CASSRTSGSYEQYF
TRBJ1-5,few,TRBV19,.,TGTGCCAGTAGTATGGGGGGGAGGGGTTCAAGATCGAGCAATCAGCCCCAGCATTTT,CASSMGGRGSRSSNQPQHF
TRBJ2-7,.,TRBV5-5,TRBD1,TGTGCCAGCAGCGCGGGACAGGGACCCTACGAGCAGTACTTC,CASSAGQGPYEQYF
TRBJ2-4,few,TRBV7-9,.,TGTGCCAGCAGCTTCACGGGTGATCTAGCCAAAAACATTCAGTACTTC,CASSFTGDLAKNIQYF
TRBJ2-7,few,TRBV11-2,.,TGTGCCAGCCAGCCGAGGCGGGGCGAGCAGTACTTC,CASQPRRGEQYF
TRBJ2-2,once,TRBV4-2,.,TGTGCCAGCAGCCAAGAAGGGGCTTCCACCGGGGAGCTGTTTTTT,CASSQEGASTGELFF
TRBJ1-4,.,TRBV18,TRBD1,TGTGCCAGCTCACCACCGGGACAGCAGAATGAAAAACTGTTTTTT,CASSPPGQQNEKLFF
TRBJ2-5,.,TRBV5-1,TRBD2,TGCGCCAGCAGCCCGGGGCGGGGGAGCCAAGAGACCCAGTACTTC,CASSPGRGSQETQYF